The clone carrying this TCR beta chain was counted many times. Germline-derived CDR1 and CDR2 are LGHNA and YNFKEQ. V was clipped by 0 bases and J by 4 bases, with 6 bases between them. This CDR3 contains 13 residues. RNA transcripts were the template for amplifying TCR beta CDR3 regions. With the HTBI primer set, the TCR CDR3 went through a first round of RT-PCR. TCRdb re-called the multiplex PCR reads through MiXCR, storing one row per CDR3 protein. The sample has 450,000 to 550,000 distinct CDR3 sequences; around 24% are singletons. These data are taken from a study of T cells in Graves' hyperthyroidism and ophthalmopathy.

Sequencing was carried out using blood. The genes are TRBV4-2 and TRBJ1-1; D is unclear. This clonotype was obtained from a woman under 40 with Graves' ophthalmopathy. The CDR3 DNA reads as TGTGCCAGCAGCCAAGATCGGCCCACTGAAGCTTTCTTT. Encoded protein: CASSQDRPTEAFF.